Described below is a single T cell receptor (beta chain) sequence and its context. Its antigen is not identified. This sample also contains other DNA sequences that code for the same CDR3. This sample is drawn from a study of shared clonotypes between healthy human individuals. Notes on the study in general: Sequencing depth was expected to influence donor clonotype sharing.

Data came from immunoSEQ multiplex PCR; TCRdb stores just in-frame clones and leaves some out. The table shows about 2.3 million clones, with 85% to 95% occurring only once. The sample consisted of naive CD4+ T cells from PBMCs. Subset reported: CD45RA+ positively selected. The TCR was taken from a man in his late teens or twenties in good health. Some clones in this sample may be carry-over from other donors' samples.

CDR3 in amino acids: CASSQVGLMNTEAFF. DNA of the CDR3: TGTGCCAGCAGCCAAGTGGGGCTTATGAACACTGAAGCTTTCTTT. The J gene is TRBJ1-1, the V gene TRBV14, with D maybe TRBD1 (5 bases). Germline V gene data show CDR1 as SGHDN and CDR2 as FVKESK. The V end was cut by 1 base, the J end by 0 bases, with 9 bases between. This CDR3 contains 15 residues.